This entry lists 12 T cell receptor beta chains sequenced from one sample in a study of cytomegalovirus exposure and HLA in healthy donors. The study ran its PCR with 60 Vbeta and 13 Jbeta primers. Data came from immunoSEQ multiplex PCR; TCRdb stores just in-frame clones and leaves some out. The repertoire consists of about 68,000 clones, with 80% to 90% occurring once and the leading ten covering roughly 6.8%. Input material: PBMCs. These receptors originate from a human donor in good health.

The genes are TRBV7-3 and TRBJ2-4, with TRBD1 matching 7 bases. Germline values: CDR1 SGHTA, CDR2 FQGTGA. This CDR3 region has 16 residues. Trimming removed 5 bases from V and 2 bases from J; junction bases left unmatched: 9. The CDR3 sequence: CASSPTGLGPKNIQYF. The CDR3 region has the DNA TGTGCCAGCAGCCCGACAGGGTTGGGGCCCAAAAACATTCAGTACTTC.

V gene TRBV6-1 combines with J gene TRBJ2-3; D perhaps matches TRBD2 (5 bases). The CDR3 consists of 16 residues. Trimming shortened V by 0 bases and J by 1 base, and 11 bases separated the two germline ends. CDR1 and CDR2 (germline): MNHNS, SASEGT. CDR3 DNA: TGTGCCAGCAGTGAAGCACTGGGAGTTGGCACAGATACGCAGTATTTT. Its translation is CASSEALGVGTDTQYF.

The chain couples TRBV6-1 to TRBJ1-6; 7 bases are a match to TRBD1. The CDR3 runs 15 residues. Germline V gene lookup returns CDR1 MNHNS and CDR2 SASEGT. J was trimmed by 7 bases and V by 2 bases; bases with no gene match: 5. The CDR3 spells CASSEQTGPNSPLHF. DNA for the CDR3: TGTGCCAGCAGTGAACAGACAGGGCCAAATTCACCCCTCCACTTT.

The chain employs TRBV2 and TRBJ1-6, with a tentative D call TRBD1 (6 bases). V gave up 2 bases and J gave up 7 bases, with 12 bases separating them. Germline CDR1 reads SNHLY; CDR2 reads FYNNEI. CDR3 size: 15 residues. CDR3 DNA sequence: TGTGCCAGCAGTGAACGGGCAGGGGAAAATTCACCCCTCCACTTT. It codes for CASSERAGENSPLHF.

With regard to this clone: Its ends do not fully match the called genes, so a read error is possible. V and J are TRBV27 and TRBJ1-2, with D possibly matching TRBD1 (6 bases). Germline V gene lookup returns CDR1 MNHEY and CDR2 SMNVEV (reference sequence). This CDR3 contains 15 residues. The CDR3 sequence is CASSPSSTGAYGYPF. The DNA of the CDR3 is TGTGCCAGCAGTCCCTCCTCGACAGGAGCCTATGGCTACCCCTTC.

This clone was observed a few times. The J gene is TRBJ1-1, the V gene TRBV4-3; D not certain. The CDR3 has 13 residues. V was shortened by 3 bases and J by 4 bases, with 9 bases between the two germline ends. Germline loops: CDR1 LGHNA, CDR2 YSLEER. The CDR3 DNA reads as TGCGCCAGCAGCCAGGACTATGTCACTGAAGCTTTCTTT. Encoded protein: CASSQDYVTEAFF.

The chain combines TRBV7-9 with TRBJ2-1, with D possibly matching TRBD2 (5 bases). The V gene lost 0 bases and the J gene lost 12 bases, with 15 bases spanning the gap. This CDR3 comprises 14 residues. Germline V gene lookup returns CDR1 SEHNR and CDR2 FQNEAQ (reference sequence). CDR3 residues: CASSLAASVEGQFF. DNA of the CDR3: TGTGCCAGCAGCTTAGCGGCCTCCGTAGAGGGGCAGTTCTTC.

The rearrangement uses TRBV6-1 and TRBJ1-1; TRBD1 matches 8 bases. CDR1 MNHNS and CDR2 SASEGT come from the germline V gene. The CDR3 length is 18 residues. J gave up 7 bases and V 4 bases, and 20 bases lay outside the gene matches. CDR3 bases: TGTGCCAGCAGTGGACGGGGGAGGGGGACAGGTTCCGTCATTGAAGCTTTCTTT. It specifies CASSGRGRGTGSVIEAFF.

This chain joins TRBV2 and TRBJ2-3; 10 bases are a match to TRBD2. The CDR3 spans 16 residues. The V and J ends lost 3 bases and 4 bases, in that order; junction bases with no gene match: 7. The germline V gene has CDR1 SNHLY and CDR2 FYNNEI. CDR3 amino acids: CASSDSGGAGADTQYF. CDR3 DNA: TGTGCCAGCAGTGACAGCGGGGGGGCGGGAGCAGATACGCAGTATTTT.

This chain connects TRBV7-2 to TRBJ2-2; no firm D call. The V gene lost 5 bases and the J gene lost 9 bases, with 7 bases spanning the gap. The CDR3 runs 11 residues. Germline-derived CDR1 and CDR2 are SGHTA and FQGNSA. The chain's CDR3 is CASSPDWELFF. The CDR3 nucleotides read TGTGCCAGCAGCCCAGATTGGGAGCTGTTTTTT.

This clone occurred once. Mismatch with germline at one junction end may stem from a read error. The chain joins TRBV5-4 to TRBJ2-5, with 11 nucleotides matching TRBD2. CDR1 is SGHNT, CDR2 YYREEE, per germline (reference sequence). CDR3 length: 15 amino acids. The CDR3 nucleotides are TGTGCCAGCAGCCGACCTAGCGGGGGGCAAGAGGCCCAGTACTTC. Amino acids: CASSRPSGGQEAQYF. Drawing the rest from reference TRBV5-4 and TRBJ2-5, the complete variable domain is ETGVTQSPTHLIKTRGQQVTLRCSSQSGHNTVSWYQQALGQGPQFIFQYYREEENGRGNFPPRFSGLQFPNYSSELNVNALELDDSALYLCASSRPSGGQEAQYFGPGTRLLVL.

Worth noting for this clone: One end of the junction is discordant with germline, which a read error may explain. The chain uses TRBV7-9 and TRBJ2-3, with D possibly TRBD1 on 6 matching bases. The CDR3 spans 13 residues. From germline, CDR1 is SEHNR and CDR2 FQNEAQ (reference sequence). The CDR3 DNA is TGTTCCAGCAATCGACAGGTGGCAGATACGCAGTATTTT. It translates to CSSNRQVADTQYF.